This T cell receptor (beta chain) comes out of a study of blood T cells in healthy people across ages. Combining a sample-barcoded 5' primer with a J-beta primer mix, a second PCR ran for roughly 7 to 11 cycles. From the 5' RACE reads, TCRdb called clonotypes with MiXCR, one entry per CDR3 protein. The repertoire holds hundreds of thousands of distinct CDR3 sequences, with 35% to 50% as singletons. The CDR3 covers 14 residues. After removal of 0 bases from V and 6 bases from J, the junction contained 1 base not matched to a gene. The germline gives CDR1 MGHRA, CDR2 YSYEKL. This TCR derives from a man older than 75 in good health. The chain links TRBV4-1 to TRBJ2-7, with 11 bases that match TRBD2. Sequenced material: blood. CDR3 bases: TGCGCCAGCAGCCAAGATGGGACTAGCGGCGAGCAGTACTTC. This sequence encodes CASSQDGTSGEQYF.